Sequencing of this TCR beta chain was carried out in a study of T cell clones after liver transplantation. Produced via immunoSEQ multiplex PCR; TCRdb's table is partial and in-frame only. The sample lists approximately 71,000 clones, roughly 92% occurring once. Trimming cost V 1 base and J 2 bases, with 8 bases left between them. The CDR3 is 14 amino acids. Germline V gives CDR1 SGHNT, CDR2 YENEEA. This chain joins TRBV11-3 and TRBJ2-5; a weak D match, TRBD1 (6 bases). This TCR was sampled from a human patient who received a liver transplant. Some T cells may originate from the graft donor. The sample in question was CD4+ T cells from blood, obtained less than 26 months after liver transplant. CDR3 protein: CASSLVQGQETQYF. The DNA of the CDR3 is TGTGCCAGCAGCTTAGTTCAGGGGCAAGAGACCCAGTACTTC. The variable domain in full, completed from reference TRBV11-3 and TRBJ2-5, reads EAGVVQSPRYKIIEKKQPVAFWCNPISGHNTLYWYLQNLGQGPELLIRYENEEAVDDSQLPKDRFSAERLKGVDSTLKIQPAELGDSAVYLCASSLVQGQETQYFGPGTRLLVL.